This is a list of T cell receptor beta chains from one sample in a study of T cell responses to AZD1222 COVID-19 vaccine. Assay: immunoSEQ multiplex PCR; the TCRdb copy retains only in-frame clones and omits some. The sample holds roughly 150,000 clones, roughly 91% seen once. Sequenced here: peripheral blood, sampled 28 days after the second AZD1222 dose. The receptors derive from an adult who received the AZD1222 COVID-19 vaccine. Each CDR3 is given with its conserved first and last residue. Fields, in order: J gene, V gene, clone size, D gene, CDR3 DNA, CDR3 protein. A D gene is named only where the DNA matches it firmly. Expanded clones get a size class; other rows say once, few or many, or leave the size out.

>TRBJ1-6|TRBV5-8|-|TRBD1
TGTGCCAGCAGCGCGACCCCGGGACAGGGACGATCACCCCTCCACTTT
CASSATPGQGRSPLHF
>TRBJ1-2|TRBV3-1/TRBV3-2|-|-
TGTGCCAGCAGCCAAGCCGCCTCCTCTGGCTACACCTTC
CASSQAASSGYTF
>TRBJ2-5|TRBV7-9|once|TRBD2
TGTGCCAGCAGCTACGGGACTAGCGGGGGGACTGAAGAGACCCAGTACTTC
CASSYGTSGGTEETQYF
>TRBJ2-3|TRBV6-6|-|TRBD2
TGTGCCAGCAGTCCTCCGGGGCTCCTCAGAGCGGGGACAGATACGCAGTATTTT
CASSPPGLLRAGTDTQYF
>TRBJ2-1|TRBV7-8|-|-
TGTGCCAGCAGCTTAGTGAGGGGCCGAAACAATGAGCAGTTCTTC
CASSLVRGRNNEQFF
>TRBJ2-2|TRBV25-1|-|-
TGTGCCAGCAGACCACCCGGGACATCGAACACCGGGGAGCTGTTTTTT
CASRPPGTSNTGELFF
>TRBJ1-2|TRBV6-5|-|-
TGTGCCAGCAGTTACTCAAGGCGTGTGGGGGACTATGGCTACACCTTC
CASSYSRRVGDYGYTF
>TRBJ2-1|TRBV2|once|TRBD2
TGTGCCAGCAAGGTTGCGGGAGGGGTCAATGAGCAGTTCTTC
CASKVAGGVNEQFF
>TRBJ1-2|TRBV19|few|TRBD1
TGTGCCAGTAACGAACAGACAGGGGACTATGGCTACACCTTC
CASNEQTGDYGYTF
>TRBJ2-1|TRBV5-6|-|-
TGTGCCAGCAACCCGTTGGATAATGAGCAGTTCTTC
CASNPLDNEQFF
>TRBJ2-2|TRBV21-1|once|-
TGTGCCAGTATTTACGGGGAGCTGTTTTTT
CASIYGELFF
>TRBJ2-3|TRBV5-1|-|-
TGCGCCAGCAGCCTGTCTGGATTCGTCACAGATACGCAGTATTTT
CASSLSGFVTDTQYF
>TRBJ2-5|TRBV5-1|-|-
TGCGCCAGCAGCTTGGTACAGCCCCAAGAGACCCAGTACTTC
CASSLVQPQETQYF
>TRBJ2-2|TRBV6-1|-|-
TGTGCCAGCAGTGACCTGACAGGAGCGAACACCGGGGAGCTGTTTTTT
CASSDLTGANTGELFF
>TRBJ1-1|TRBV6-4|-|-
TGTGCCAGCAGTGCGACAGGATCCACTGAAGCTTTCTTT
CASSATGSTEAFF
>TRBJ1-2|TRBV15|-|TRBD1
TGTGCCACCAGCAGAGATTCGAAGGACAGGGCGTTTGGCTACACCTTC
CATSRDSKDRAFGYTF
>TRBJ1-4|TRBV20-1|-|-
TGCAGTGCTAGTGGACACGGTTCTTTAAGGGGGGAAAAACTGTTTTTT
CSASGHGSLRGEKLFF
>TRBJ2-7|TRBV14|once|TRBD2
TGTGCCAGCAGCCAAGCATGGGGAGATCCTAGCGGGATCCACGAGCAGTACTTC
CASSQAWGDPSGIHEQYF
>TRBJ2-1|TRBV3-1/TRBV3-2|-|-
TGTGCCAGCAGCCGACAACACAGAGAGCAGTTCTTC
CASSRQHREQFF
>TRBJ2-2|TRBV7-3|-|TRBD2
TGTGCCAGCAGACGACTAGCGGACACCGGGGAGCTGTTTTTT
CASRRLADTGELFF
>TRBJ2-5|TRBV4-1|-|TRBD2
TGCGCCAGCAGCCAAGAGAAGCTAGCGGGGGCCCAAGAGACCCAGTACTTC
CASSQEKLAGAQETQYF
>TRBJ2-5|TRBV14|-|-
TGTGCCAGCAGCCAAGAAGGGTTCCCCCAAGAGACCCAGTACTTC
CASSQEGFPQETQYF
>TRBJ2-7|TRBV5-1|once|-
TGCGCCAGCAGCTTGGGGGTACCGTACGAGCAGTACTTC
CASSLGVPYEQYF
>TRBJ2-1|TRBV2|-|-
TGTGCCAGCAGTGGAACTAACAGACTTTGGCGGGATGAGCAGTTCTTC
CASSGTNRLWRDEQFF
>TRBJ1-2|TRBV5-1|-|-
TGCGCCAGCAGGGTACTCGCAGGGCAAGCTCCCTATGGCTACACCTTC
CASRVLAGQAPYGYTF
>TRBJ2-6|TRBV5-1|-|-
TGCGCCAGCAGCTACGGGAGTAGGGGAGCCGGGGCCAACGTCCTGACTTTC
CASSYGSRGAGANVLTF
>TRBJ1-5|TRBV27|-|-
TGTGCCAGCAGTGCACAGGGAGGCAATCAGCCCCAGCATTTT
CASSAQGGNQPQHF
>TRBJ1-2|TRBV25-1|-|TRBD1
TGTGCCAGCAGTGGACAGGGAAACTATGGCTACACCTTC
CASSGQGNYGYTF
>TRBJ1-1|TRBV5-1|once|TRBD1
TGCGCCAGCAGCTTGACAGGGGTATTCACTGAAGCTTTCTTT
CASSLTGVFTEAFF
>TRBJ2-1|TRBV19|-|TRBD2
TGTGCCAGTAGTTCTAGCGGGTTTTTAACGGGGAATGAGCAGTTCTTC
CASSSSGFLTGNEQFF
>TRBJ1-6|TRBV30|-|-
TGTGCCTGGAGCAAGACGGGGGTTTCACCCCTCCACTTT
CAWSKTGVSPLHF
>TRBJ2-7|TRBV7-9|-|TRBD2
TGTGCCAGCAGCTTAGGCGGACTAGGAGGCGAGCAGTACTTC
CASSLGGLGGEQYF
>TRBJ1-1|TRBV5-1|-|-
TGCGCCAGCCGTCCTGGGGGGGGCCCCGAAGCTTTCTTT
CASRPGGGPEAFF
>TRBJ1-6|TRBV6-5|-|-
TGTGCCAGCAGTCCGACGGGTAACTATAATTCACCCCTCCACTTT
CASSPTGNYNSPLHF
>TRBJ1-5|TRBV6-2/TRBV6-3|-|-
TGTGCCAGCAGTTACTGGACCCCGGCGGACCAGCCCCAGCATTTT
CASSYWTPADQPQHF
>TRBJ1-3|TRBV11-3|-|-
TGTGCCAGCAGCTTAATCGCTGGAAACACCATATATTTT
CASSLIAGNTIYF
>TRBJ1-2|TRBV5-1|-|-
TGCGCCAGCAGCTTGGCAGGGACTAACTATGGCTACACCTTC
CASSLAGTNYGYTF
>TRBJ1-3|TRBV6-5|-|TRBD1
TGTGCCAGCAGTTACCTTACAGGGGGCACTGGAAACACCATATATTTT
CASSYLTGGTGNTIYF
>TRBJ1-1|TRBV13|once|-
TGTGCCAGCAGCTTGCCGACATATAACACTGAAGCTTTCTTT
CASSLPTYNTEAFF
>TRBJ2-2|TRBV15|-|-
TGTGCCACCAGCAGAGATCTTGGGTCTGCGAACACCGGGGAGCTGTTTTTT
CATSRDLGSANTGELFF
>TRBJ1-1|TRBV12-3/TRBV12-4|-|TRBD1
TGTGCCAGCAGTCCTGTCCTAGGGGGCGAGCCTTTCTTT
CASSPVLGGEPFF
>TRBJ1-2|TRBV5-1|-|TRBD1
TGCGCCAGCAGCTTGACAGGGGGGGCCAACTATGGCTACACCTTC
CASSLTGGANYGYTF
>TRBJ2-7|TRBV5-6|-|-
TGTGCCAGCAGCTCCACAGGCTACGAGCAGTACTTC
CASSSTGYEQYF
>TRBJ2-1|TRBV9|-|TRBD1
TGTGCCAGCAGCCACAGACAGGGTTACAATGAGCAGTTCTTC
CASSHRQGYNEQFF
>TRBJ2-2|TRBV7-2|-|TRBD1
TGTGCCAGCAGCTTAGGGGGACAGAGCACCGGGGAGCTGTTTTTT
CASSLGGQSTGELFF
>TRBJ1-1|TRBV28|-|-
TGTGCCAGCAGTATTAACGGAGAAAACACTGAAGCTTTCTTT
CASSINGENTEAFF
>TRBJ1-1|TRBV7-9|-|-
TGTGCCAGCAGCCTAAATGGAGTGAACACTGAAGCTTTCTTT
CASSLNGVNTEAFF
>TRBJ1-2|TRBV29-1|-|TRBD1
TGCAGCGTTGTAACGGGGCAGGGGGCTGTCTATGGCTACACCTTC
CSVVTGQGAVYGYTF
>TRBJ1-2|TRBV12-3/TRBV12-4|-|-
TGTGCCAGCAGTTTAGGGGCCACCTATGGCTACACCTTC
CASSLGATYGYTF
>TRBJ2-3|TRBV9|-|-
TGTGCCAGCAGCGTAGAACTGGGGACTCAATTCACAGATACGCAGTATTTT
CASSVELGTQFTDTQYF
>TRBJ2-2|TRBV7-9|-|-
TGTGCCAGCAGCCCCAGAGAGGGGGGCACCGGGGAGCTGTTTTTT
CASSPREGGTGELFF
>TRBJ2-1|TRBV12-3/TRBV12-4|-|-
TGTGCCAGCAGTTTCAGTAGGAATGAGCAGTTCTTC
CASSFSRNEQFF
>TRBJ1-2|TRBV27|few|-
TGTGCCAGCAGTTTATCGCCCGGTGTCCGCGGCTACACCTTC
CASSLSPGVRGYTF
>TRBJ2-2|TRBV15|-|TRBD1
TGTGCCACCAGCAGGAGAAGCGGACAGGGGGGTACCGGGGAGCTGTTTTTT
CATSRRSGQGGTGELFF
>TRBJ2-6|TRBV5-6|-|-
TGTGCCAGCAGCTTGGGTGGCGCTGGGGCCAACGTCCTGACTTTC
CASSLGGAGANVLTF